A single sample gave rise to the 32 T cell receptor beta chains below, sequenced in a study of OX40 agonist ivuxolimab in advanced cancers. The protocol was immunoSEQ multiplex PCR, while the TCRdb copy is restricted to in-frame clones and leaves out a portion. Of tens of thousands of clones listed, around 90% were seen once; the top ten hold roughly 50%. Here the sequenced sample was CD4+ or CD8+ T cells sorted from blood, taken in a trial of the OX40 agonist ivuxolimab. The source is an adult with an advanced solid tumor such as melanoma, head and neck, liver or kidney cancer.

This chain joins TRBV4-1 and TRBJ2-5, with 8 bases matching TRBD2. J gave up 0 bases and V 0 bases, and 3 bases lay outside the gene matches. This CDR3 is 16 amino acids long. The germline CDR1 and CDR2 sequences are MGHRA and YSYEKL. Here the CDR3 DNA reads TGCGCCAGCAGCCAAGATCCAGCGGGGGACCAAGAGACCCAGTACTTC. Its protein is CASSQDPAGDQETQYF.

This chain links TRBV2 with TRBJ2-5; D unclear. Germline CDR1 and CDR2: SNHLY and FYNNEI. CDR3 length: 16 amino acids. V gave up 4 bases and J gave up 4 bases, with 19 bases separating them. The CDR3 here is CASSVGTIPRLETQYF. CDR3 nucleotide sequence: TGTGCCAGCAGTGTCGGAACTATCCCGAGGTTAGAGACCCAGTACTTC. Combining the CDR3 with reference TRBV2 and TRBJ2-5 gives the whole variable domain EPEVTQTPSHQVTQMGQEVILRCVPISNHLYFYWYRQILGQKVEFLVSFYNNEISEKSEIFDDQFSVERPDGSNFTLKIRSTKLEDSAMYFCASSVGTIPRLETQYFGPGTRLLVL.

The rearrangement joins TRBV4-1 to TRBJ1-2; 8 positions match TRBD1. Trimming removed 3 bases from V and 6 bases from J; junction bases left unmatched: 0. The CDR3 totals 12 residues. CDR1 MGHRA and CDR2 YSYEKL come from the germline V gene. The CDR3 nucleotides are TGCGCCAGCAGCCAGACAGGGGATGGCTACACCTTC. It encodes CASSQTGDGYTF.

The rearrangement joins TRBV2 to TRBJ2-1; possible D gene TRBD2, 7 bases. This CDR3 is 16 amino acids long. Trimming left V 6 bases short and J 4 bases short, with 19 bases between. The V gene's germline CDR1 is SNHLY and CDR2 FYNNEI. Here the CDR3 DNA reads TGTGCCAGCAGACCCGTCGGGGCGGGGGCTTACAATGAGCAGTTCTTC. It is translated as CASRPVGAGAYNEQFF.

This sequence joins TRBV11-2 and TRBJ2-1; D is unclear. The CDR3 has 12 amino acids. V shed 8 bases and J shed 7 bases, with 12 bases lying between them. CDR1 SGHAT and CDR2 FQNNGV come from the germline V gene. CDR3 DNA sequence: TGTGCCAGCGCTGAAGTGAGGAATGAGCAGTTCTTC. It is translated as CASAEVRNEQFF. Based on the CDR3 plus reference TRBV11-2 and TRBJ2-1, the full variable domain is EAGVAQSPRYKIIEKRQSVAFWCNPISGHATLYWYQQILGQGPKLLIQFQNNGVVDDSQLPKDRFSAERLKGVDSTLKIQPAKLEDSAVYLCASAEVRNEQFFGPGTRLTVL.

V usage is TRBV5-1 and J usage is TRBJ2-7; 9 bases match TRBD1. Germline CDR1 SGHRS, CDR2 YFSETQ. Trimming at V came to 4 bases and at J to 3 bases, leaving 8 bases not matched to a gene. The CDR3 loop spans 15 amino acids. The DNA for the CDR3 is TGCGCCAGCAGCCTAGACAGGGGGAAAGGCTACGAGCAGTACTTC. It yields the protein CASSLDRGKGYEQYF.

The chain links TRBV7-6 to TRBJ2-5; TRBD2 agrees at 13 bases. The J segment lost 4 bases and the V segment lost 5 bases, leaving 7 bases of the junction unmatched. Germline CDR1 and CDR2: SGHVS and FNYEAQ. The CDR3 length is 16 residues. Here the CDR3 reads CASSHRLAGGGETQYF. The CDR3 DNA is TGTGCCAGCAGCCATAGACTAGCGGGGGGAGGAGAGACCCAGTACTTC.

This sequence joins TRBV25-1 and TRBJ2-5, with unresolved D. Trimming took off 0 bases at V and 4 bases at J, with 3 bases between the two ends. Germline CDR1 reads MGHDK; CDR2 reads SYGVNS. The CDR3 runs 12 residues. The CDR3 region is CASSEYLETQYF. The DNA of the CDR3 is TGTGCCAGCAGTGAATATTTAGAGACCCAGTACTTC.

This chain joins TRBV4-1 and TRBJ2-3; 7 nucleotides agree with TRBD1. The CDR3 is 17 amino acids. Germline V gene lookup returns CDR1 MGHRA and CDR2 YSYEKL. Germline trimming cut 0 bases from V and 1 base from J; bases unmatched to any gene: 7. The CDR3, as DNA: TGCGCCAGCAGCCAAGAAAGTTTGGGGACAGGCACAGATACGCAGTATTTT. Protein sequence: CASSQESLGTGTDTQYF.

This clone showed up just once. The rearrangement joins TRBV27 to TRBJ1-2; the D gene is possibly TRBD1 (6 bases). Looked up from germline, CDR1 is MNHEY and CDR2 is SMNVEV (reference sequence). This CDR3 contains 14 residues. V lost 5 bases and J lost 8, with 18 bases in between. Written as DNA, the CDR3 is TGTGCCAGCAGTCCCGGGGGCGTCGTCGGGGGCTACACCTTC. It codes for CASSPGGVVGGYTF.

The chain employs TRBV2 and TRBJ2-1, with TRBD1 identical over 10 bases. The CDR3 is 15 residues long. Germline CDR1 and CDR2: SNHLY and FYNNEI. V shed 9 bases and J 7 bases; nucleotides not matched to a gene: 12. Here the CDR3 reads CARGDGGTGENEQFF. CDR3 nucleotides: TGTGCCAGAGGCGATGGAGGGACAGGGGAAAATGAGCAGTTCTTC.

The gene calls are TRBV28 and TRBJ2-2, with D possibly matching TRBD2 (7 bases). The CDR3 contains 15 residues. Germline-derived CDR1 and CDR2 are MDHEN and SYDVKM. The V and J ends lost 6 bases and 5 bases respectively, with 16 bases between them. CDR3 loop: CASSRRGARTGELFF. The CDR3 nucleotides read TGTGCCAGCAGCCGACGGGGGGCGCGGACCGGGGAGCTGTTTTTT.

This chain links TRBV11-2 with TRBJ2-5; TRBD1 matches 7 bases. Trimming removed 1 base from V and 5 bases from J; junction bases left unmatched: 7. CDR1 and CDR2 (germline): SGHAT, FQNNGV. This CDR3 region has 15 residues. The CDR3 sequence is CASSLVGTEGETQYF. The CDR3, as DNA: TGTGCCAGCAGCTTAGTCGGGACAGAGGGGGAGACCCAGTACTTC.

The chain couples TRBV27 to TRBJ2-7; 8 bases are a match to TRBD1. Germline V gene lookup returns CDR1 MNHEY and CDR2 SMNVEV (reference sequence). The CDR3 extends over 14 amino acids. The V segment lost 4 bases and the J segment 0 bases; nucleotides outside the gene matches: 2. The CDR3 reads CASSSGGASYEQYF. The CDR3 DNA reads as TGTGCCAGCAGTTCAGGGGGCGCCTCCTACGAGCAGTACTTC.

The rearrangement links TRBV4-1 to TRBJ2-7, with TRBD1 as a possible D gene (6 bases). Germline V gene data show CDR1 as MGHRA and CDR2 as YSYEKL. V lost 0 bases, J lost 4 bases, and 10 bases lay in between. The CDR3 length is 14 residues. The DNA for the CDR3 is TGCGCCAGCAGCCAAGAGGACAGTGCTTACGAGCAGTACTTC. Encoded protein: CASSQEDSAYEQYF.

This chain connects TRBV4-3 to TRBJ2-1; 8 bases fit TRBD2. The CDR3 is 16 residues long. Germline CDR1 is LGHNA and CDR2 is YSLEER. Losses at the gene ends were 2 bases for V and 2 bases for J; bases not matched to a gene: 5. CDR3 amino acids: CASSQSLAGAYNEQFF. CDR3 bases: TGCGCCAGCAGCCAAAGTCTAGCGGGCGCCTACAATGAGCAGTTCTTC.

This chain joins TRBV7-2 and TRBJ2-5; 10 bases fit TRBD2. The CDR3 covers 16 residues. The ends lost 5 bases at V and 4 bases at J; junction bases unmatched: 10. Germline V gene sequence: CDR1 SGHTA, CDR2 FQGNSA. CDR3 residues: CASSAAERGGPETQYF. The CDR3 DNA follows: TGTGCCAGCAGCGCCGCCGAGCGGGGGGGCCCAGAGACCCAGTACTTC.

This clone was seen only once. J is TRBJ2-7 and V is TRBV21-1; the DNA was not used to check the table's D call, TRBD1. TRBV21-1 is an annotated pseudogene. The CDR3 is 18 residues long. In nucleotides, the CDR3 is TGTGCCAGCAGCAGGGGACGGCTCGGGACACTCCTTAGCTACGAGCAGTACTTC. This gives the protein CASSRGRLGTLLSYEQYF.

The rearrangement links TRBV10-3 to TRBJ2-7; TRBD1 matches 8 bases. There are 17 residues in the CDR3. Germline V lookup: CDR1 ENHRY, CDR2 SYGVKD. V trimming: 3 bases; J trimming: 4 bases; junction bases outside the gene matches: 14. CDR3 bases: TGTGCCATCAGTGAAGACCCGGGACAGGTACCCCTGTACGAGCAGTACTTC. It encodes CAISEDPGQVPLYEQYF.

This clone was detected many times. V usage is TRBV2 and J usage is TRBJ2-2; 12 bases fit TRBD2. The CDR3 has 16 residues. Germline trimming cut 6 bases from V and 1 base from J; bases unmatched to any gene: 3. Germline CDR1 and CDR2: SNHLY and FYNNEI. CDR3 nucleotides: TGTGCCAGCAGCGCGACTAGCGGGGGGAACACCGGGGAGCTGTTTTTT. This codes for CASSATSGGNTGELFF.

The CDR3 loop reads CASSSKGTLRQPQHF. The DNA of the CDR3 is TGTGCCAGCTCCTCAAAAGGGACTTTGAGGCAGCCCCAGCATTTT. The rearrangement joins TRBV18 to TRBJ1-5; perhaps TRBD1 as D (5 bases). Trimming removed 6 bases at V and 7 bases at J, with 19 bases between. The length of the CDR3 is 15 residues. Germline V gene data show CDR1 as KGHSH and CDR2 as LQKENI.

The chain is built from TRBV9 and TRBJ2-1, with D perhaps TRBD2 (6 bases). Germline lookup yields CDR1 SGDLS and CDR2 YYNGEE. CDR3 size: 15 residues. The ends were cut back, 3 bases at V and 1 base at J, with 11 bases in the middle. The CDR3 reads CASSGGEVSYNEQFF. The CDR3 DNA is TGTGCCAGCAGCGGGGGGGAGGTGTCCTACAATGAGCAGTTCTTC. The whole variable domain, remainder taken from reference TRBV9 and TRBJ2-1, is DSGVTQTPKHLITATGQRVTLRCSPRSGDLSVYWYQQSLDQGLQFLIQYYNGEERAKGNILERFSAQQFPDLHSELNLSSLELGDSALYFCASSGGEVSYNEQFFGPGTRLTVL.

This sequence joins TRBV9 and TRBJ2-7; TRBD2 agrees at 13 bases. The germline CDR1 and CDR2 sequences are SGDLS and YYNGEE. The CDR3 loop spans 15 amino acids. The junction had 5 bases not matched to a gene; V was cut back by 4 bases and J by 4 bases. CDR3 sequence: CASSLTSGGAYEQYF. In DNA form, the CDR3 reads TGTGCCAGCAGCCTAACTAGCGGGGGGGCGTACGAGCAGTACTTC.

The J gene is TRBJ2-7, the V gene TRBV7-9, with D possibly TRBD1 on 5 matching bases. The V gene lost 5 bases and the J gene lost 2 bases, with 13 bases spanning the gap. The CDR3 runs 14 residues. Germline CDR1 is SEHNR and CDR2 is FQNEAQ (reference sequence). The CDR3 DNA reads as TGTGCCAGCAGCCCGGCCGGACATACCTACGAGCAGTACTTC. The encoded protein is CASSPAGHTYEQYF.

The chain recombines TRBV10-2 with TRBJ2-5; D not resolved. CDR1 is WSHSY and CDR2 is SAAADI in the germline V gene. V lost 4 bases and J 5 bases, leaving 5 bases between the germline ends. The CDR3 extends over 11 amino acids. This chain's CDR3 is CASSGGETQYF. CDR3 in DNA: TGCGCCAGCAGTGGAGGCGAGACCCAGTACTTC.

This rearrangement joins TRBV4-1 to TRBJ1-3; D unclear. Trimming stripped 0 bases from V and 0 bases from J, with 6 bases between. The CDR3 runs 15 residues. Germline V gene data show CDR1 as MGHRA and CDR2 as YSYEKL. The CDR3 sequence is CASSQEGNSGNTIYF. Written as DNA, the CDR3 is TGCGCCAGCAGCCAAGAGGGTAACTCTGGAAACACCATATATTTT.

V gene TRBV7-6 combines with J gene TRBJ2-1; the D call may be TRBD1 or TRBD2 (5 bases each). The CDR3 contains 15 residues. V was clipped by 4 bases and J by 5 bases, with 15 bases between them. Per the germline V gene, CDR1 is SGHVS and CDR2 is FNYEAQ. CDR3 nucleotide sequence: TGTGCCAGCAGCTCCAATGGGGGTACCGACAATGAGCAGTTCTTC. Its protein product is CASSSNGGTDNEQFF.

This chain connects TRBV19 to TRBJ2-5, with unresolved D. The DNA end favors TRBJ2-7, so the J call may be wrong. CDR1 is LNHDA, CDR2 SQIVND, per germline (reference sequence). This CDR3 comprises 11 residues. This chain's CDR3 is CASSNSYEQYF. CDR3 nucleotide sequence: TGTGCCAGTAGTAACAGCTACGAGCAGTACTTC.

The rearrangement joins TRBV23-1 to TRBJ2-5, with D possibly being TRBD1 (5 bases). TRBV23-1 is recorded as an ORF, its role being uncertain. The CDR3 extends over 12 amino acids. The V gene lost 9 bases and the J gene lost 5 bases, with 13 bases spanning the gap. CDR3 DNA: TGCGCCAGTTCGCCAGGGCGGGAGACCCAGTACTTC. It translates to CASSPGRETQYF.

The chain carries TRBV6-5 and TRBJ2-1; D not resolved. The germline gives CDR1 MNHEY, CDR2 SVGAGI. The CDR3 covers 16 residues. Trimming took 4 bases from V and 6 from J, leaving 19 bases between them. CDR3 loop: CASSSFATPPGNEQFF. The CDR3 DNA reads as TGTGCCAGCAGTTCCTTTGCGACTCCCCCGGGCAATGAGCAGTTCTTC.

The chain recombines TRBV27 with TRBJ2-2; TRBD2 agrees at 14 bases. This CDR3 spans 17 amino acids. Germline assignment: CDR1 MNHEY and CDR2 SMNVEV (reference sequence). V shed 6 bases and J 0 bases; nucleotides not matched to a gene: 3. The CDR3 DNA is TGTGCCAGCAGCGGGACTAGCGGGGGTTCGAACACCGGGGAGCTGTTTTTT. It specifies CASSGTSGGSNTGELFF.

The rearrangement uses TRBV29-1 and TRBJ2-7; D perhaps matches TRBD2 (6 bases). The length of the CDR3 is 13 residues. V shed 5 bases and J shed 0 bases, with 11 bases lying between them. Germline V gene data show CDR1 as SQVTM and CDR2 as ANQGSEA. The DNA of the CDR3 is TGCAGCGTTCGGGCGGGAAGCTCCTACGAGCAGTACTTC. It specifies CSVRAGSSYEQYF.